This T cell receptor beta chain was obtained from a study of spatial heterogeneity in lung cancer. Study background: For the average unique TCR and UMI combination, more than 9.5 occurrences appeared in raw reads.

This clonotype showed up many times. The antigen is not known. As to time point: sample taken at primary tumor resection. Extraction of whole RNA from tumor, nontumor lung or frozen PBMC preceded unsorted sequencing. Broader study findings: The appearance of ubiquitous expanded tumor TCRs in blood was greater at resection than follow-up.

V was clipped by 0 bases and J by 4 bases; unmatched bases: 9. The CDR3 has 18 residues. Germline assignment: CDR1 MNHEY and CDR2 SVGEGT. A unique molecular identifier was carried by every single TCR cDNA molecule. Each CDR3 protein gets one entry after TCRdb re-called the 5' RACE reads with MiXCR. The repertoire holds roughly 80,000 distinct CDR3 sequences, with around 12% as singletons. This rearrangement joins TRBV6-2 or TRBV6-3 to TRBJ1-1, with 12 bases lining up with TRBD1. The source of this sequence is a male donor with early-stage non-small cell lung cancer. Sequenced here: PBMCs, sampled at surgery. DNA of the CDR3: TGTGCCAGCAGTTACTCCCGCGGGACAGGGGGCTCGGGCACTGAAGCTTTCTTT. It encodes CASSYSRGTGGSGTEAFF.